This entry is about one TCR beta chain. This table comes from immunoSEQ multiplex PCR, and its TCRdb copy is limited to in-frame clones, with some not included. The data hold approximately 480,000 clones, with 70% to 90% observed a single time. These data are taken from a study of Ad26.COV2.S vaccination and SARS-CoV-2 variants. Across the study: Of the COV1001 trial arms, the Ad26.COV2.S arm included the donor. Doses of Ad26.COV2.S were injected into muscle once or twice, 56 days apart.

Documented treatment: over 15 received Ad26.COV2.S at low or high dose, single or two shots; several received placebo; per-sample allocation not given. The investigators took samples on day 63 after the first vaccine or placebo injection. An Ad26 vector was used to express Wuhan-strain SARS-CoV-2 spike as the vaccine. V was clipped by 2 bases and J by 12 bases; unmatched bases: 5. The CDR3 extends over 15 amino acids. Germline lookup yields CDR1 MNHEY and CDR2 SVGEGT. This chain links TRBV6-2 or TRBV6-3 with TRBJ2-1; 15 bases map to TRBD2. This sequence was found in a person aged 18-65 years who received the Ad26.COV2.S COVID-19 vaccine or a placebo. Sequenced here: peripheral blood, sampled in a trial of Ad26.COV2.S vaccine versus placebo. CDR3 bases: TGTGCCAGCAGTTACCCGGGACTAGCGGGAGGAGGGCAGTTCTTC. It codes for CASSYPGLAGGGQFF.